A selection of T cell receptor beta chains follows, all from one sample in a study of human T cells and chemical hapten exposure. TCRdb reprocessed the RACE reads with MiXCR, giving one entry per CDR3 protein. The sample consists of some 79,000 distinct CDR3 sequences, about 6.8% of them appearing once. The material was whole blood, obtained in connection with sensitization to the hapten diphenylcyclopropenone (DPC). Source of these receptors: a woman aged 25 to 45 with alopecia areata. Some clones in this sample may be carry-over from other donors' samples. The CDR3 runs from the conserved cysteine through the conserved F or W. D genes are given only for firm matches. Clone size is stated in some rows and not others, as once, few, many or a class when expanded.

size: few
V: TRBV20-1
length: 15
J: TRBJ1-3
D: -
CDR3: CSAMRGSGSGNTIYF
DNA: TGCAGTGCTATGCGGGGATCCGGATCTGGAAACACCATATATTTT

size: many
V: TRBV20-1
length: 14
J: TRBJ2-5
D: TRBD2
CDR3: CSAGTSGGGGTQYF
DNA: TGCAGTGCAGGGACTAGCGGGGGCGGCGGGACCCAGTACTTC

size: many
V: TRBV20-1
length: 11
J: TRBJ1-1
D: -
CDR3: CSARRDTEAFF
DNA: TGCAGTGCTAGAAGGGACACTGAAGCTTTCTTT

size: many
V: TRBV20-1
length: 15
J: TRBJ2-1
D: -
CDR3: CSARNYGGRYNEQFF
DNA: TGCAGTGCTAGAAATTACGGGGGGCGGTACAATGAGCAGTTCTTC

size: few
V: TRBV6-1
length: 14
J: TRBJ1-5
D: -
CDR3: CASRLTGTNQPQHF
DNA: TGTGCCAGCAGGTTAACCGGGACGAATCAGCCCCAGCATTTT

size: -
V: TRBV10-3
length: 15
J: TRBJ2-5
D: TRBD2
CDR3: CAISDLGGRQETQYF
DNA: TGTGCCATCAGTGATCTGGGGGGGAGGCAAGAGACCCAGTACTTC

size: -
V: TRBV5-1
length: 14
J: TRBJ1-1
D: -
CDR3: CASSPVGGGREAFF
DNA: TGCGCCAGCAGCCCGGTGGGCGGGGGGCGAGAAGCTTTCTTT

size: many
V: TRBV20-1
length: 14
J: TRBJ2-7
D: -
CDR3: CSARDLQKNYEQYF
DNA: TGCAGTGCTAGAGATCTACAGAAAAACTACGAGCAGTACTTC

size: few
V: TRBV2
length: 12
J: TRBJ1-1
D: TRBD1
CDR3: CASRDRGAEAFF
DNA: TGTGCCAGCAGGGACAGGGGCGCTGAAGCTTTCTTT

size: many
V: TRBV12-3/TRBV12-4
length: 14
J: TRBJ1-1
D: TRBD1
CDR3: CASANTGGRTEAFF
DNA: TGTGCCAGCGCCAATACAGGGGGCCGAACTGAAGCTTTCTTT

size: few
V: TRBV7-8
length: 14
J: TRBJ2-7
D: TRBD2
CDR3: CASSLVGASGEQYF
DNA: TGTGCCAGCAGCCTAGTAGGGGCTAGCGGTGAGCAGTACTTC

size: few
V: TRBV29-1
length: 13
J: TRBJ1-5
D: -
CDR3: CSVVLGRGQPQHF
DNA: TGCAGCGTTGTTCTGGGTCGGGGTCAGCCCCAGCATTTT

size: few
V: TRBV30
length: 12
J: TRBJ2-7
D: -
CDR3: CAWTPMGVEQYF
DNA: TGTGCCTGGACCCCGATGGGGGTCGAGCAGTACTTC

size: few
V: TRBV27
length: 14
J: TRBJ1-5
D: -
CDR3: CASSFQYSNQPQHF
DNA: TGTGCCAGCAGTTTCCAGTATAGCAATCAGCCCCAGCATTTT

size: -
V: TRBV5-5
length: 14
J: TRBJ2-7
D: -
CDR3: CASSFQGSWDEQYF
DNA: TGTGCCAGCAGCTTCCAGGGATCTTGGGACGAGCAGTACTTC

size: many
V: TRBV6-5
length: 16
J: TRBJ2-3
D: -
CDR3: CASSSYPLFVTDTQYF
DNA: TGTGCCAGCAGTTCATATCCCCTATTCGTTACAGATACGCAGTATTTT

size: many
V: TRBV25-1
length: 15
J: TRBJ1-2
D: TRBD1
CDR3: CASSESGRGLRGYTF
DNA: TGTGCCAGCAGTGAATCGGGCAGGGGGCTGCGAGGCTACACCTTC

size: few
V: TRBV18
length: 15
J: TRBJ2-3
D: TRBD1
CDR3: CASLSGTASTDTQYF
DNA: TGTGCCAGCTTATCCGGGACAGCCAGCACAGATACGCAGTATTTT

size: many
V: TRBV10-3
length: 12
J: TRBJ1-2
D: -
CDR3: CAISDLDYGYTF
DNA: TGTGCCATCAGTGATTTGGACTATGGCTACACCTTC

size: many
V: TRBV3-1
length: 15
J: TRBJ1-1
D: -
CDR3: CASSQAGGRGTEAFF
DNA: TGTGCCAGCAGCCAAGCCGGGGGACGGGGCACTGAAGCTTTCTTT

size: many
V: TRBV5-1
length: 15
J: TRBJ2-7
D: TRBD1
CDR3: CASSLGQGLFYEQYF
DNA: TGCGCCAGCAGCTTGGGACAGGGGTTATTCTACGAGCAGTACTTC

size: -
V: TRBV2
length: 16
J: TRBJ1-5
D: -
CDR3: CASEGERMGAIRPQHF
DNA: TGTGCCAGTGAGGGGGAACGGATGGGGGCTATCAGGCCCCAGCATTTT

size: -
V: TRBV30
length: 14
J: TRBJ1-1
D: -
CDR3: CAWCVGARNTEAFF
DNA: TGTGCCTGGTGCGTCGGGGCAAGGAACACTGAAGCTTTCTTT

size: few
V: TRBV30
length: 14
J: TRBJ1-2
D: -
CDR3: CAWRFGVTNYGYTF
DNA: TGTGCCTGGAGGTTTGGGGTAACCAACTATGGCTACACCTTC

size: -
V: TRBV6-1
length: 14
J: TRBJ2-7
D: -
CDR3: CASRQTGTGYEQYF
DNA: TGTGCCAGCAGACAAACAGGGACCGGCTACGAGCAGTACTTC

size: once
V: TRBV5-1
length: 15
J: TRBJ2-1
D: -
CDR3: CASSFAGSCYNEQFF
DNA: TGCGCCAGCAGCTTCGCGGGGAGCTGCTACAATGAGCAGTTCTTC

size: many
V: TRBV12-3/TRBV12-4
length: 16
J: TRBJ2-2
D: TRBD1
CDR3: CASSRRTGGKGGELFF
DNA: TGTGCCAGCAGTCGACGGACAGGGGGCAAGGGCGGGGAGCTGTTTTTT

size: many
V: TRBV18
length: 15
J: TRBJ2-5
D: -
CDR3: CASSESGALKETQYF
DNA: TGTGCCAGCTCAGAATCGGGGGCGCTTAAAGAGACCCAGTACTTC

size: many
V: TRBV18
length: 15
J: TRBJ1-1
D: -
CDR3: CASSPPGAGGTEAFF
DNA: TGTGCCAGCTCACCACCGGGGGCCGGGGGCACTGAAGCTTTCTTT

size: -
V: TRBV12-3/TRBV12-4
length: 17
J: TRBJ1-6
D: -
CDR3: CASSFGSIDRPRSPLHF
DNA: TGTGCCAGCAGTTTTGGGAGTATTGACAGGCCCCGGTCACCCCTCCACTTT

size: few
V: TRBV20-1
length: 13
J: TRBJ1-6
D: -
CDR3: CSVPGQFNSPLHF
DNA: TGCAGTGTCCCCGGACAGTTTAATTCACCCCTCCACTTT

size: many
V: TRBV6-5
length: 13
J: TRBJ1-3
D: TRBD1
CDR3: CASSTGDGNTIYF
DNA: TGTGCCAGCAGTACAGGGGACGGAAACACCATATATTTT

size: many
V: TRBV19
length: 17
J: TRBJ2-3
D: TRBD2
CDR3: CARTGGRSTFSTDTQYF
DNA: TGTGCCAGGACGGGAGGGAGGTCAACGTTTAGCACAGATACGCAGTATTTT

size: many
V: TRBV3-1
length: 17
J: TRBJ2-3
D: -
CDR3: CASSQDFISGLTDTQYF
DNA: TGTGCCAGCAGCCAAGATTTTATAAGCGGCCTCACAGATACGCAGTATTTT

size: few
V: TRBV4-1
length: 16
J: TRBJ1-4
D: TRBD1
CDR3: CASSREMGQAQGKLFF
DNA: TGCGCCAGCAGCCGCGAAATGGGACAGGCCCAGGGAAAACTGTTTTTT

size: many
V: TRBV5-4
length: 16
J: TRBJ1-4
D: TRBD1
CDR3: CASSGGQPAFNEKLFF
DNA: TGTGCCAGCAGCGGGGGACAGCCAGCTTTTAATGAAAAACTGTTTTTT

size: many
V: TRBV5-1
length: 15
J: TRBJ2-5
D: -
CDR3: CASSLVPGVQETQYF
DNA: TGCGCCAGCAGCTTGGTCCCGGGGGTACAAGAGACCCAGTACTTC

size: -
V: TRBV11-2
length: 14
J: TRBJ2-3
D: TRBD1
CDR3: CASTFGQGTDTQYF
DNA: TGTGCCAGCACCTTCGGACAGGGAACAGATACGCAGTATTTT

size: few
V: TRBV29-1
length: 14
J: TRBJ2-3
D: TRBD2
CDR3: CSVEAGRGADTQYF
DNA: TGCAGCGTTGAAGCGGGGAGGGGCGCAGATACGCAGTATTTT